These 16 T cell receptor beta chains came from one sample sequenced in a study of OX40 agonist ivuxolimab in advanced cancers. Some clones are missing from TCRdb's copy, which holds only in-frame ones; the method was immunoSEQ multiplex PCR. The sample records some 60,000 clones, 75% to 90% being singletons. Specimen: CD4+ or CD8+ T cells sorted from blood, collected in a trial of the OX40 agonist ivuxolimab. The receptors were sampled from an adult with an advanced solid tumor such as melanoma, head and neck, liver or kidney cancer.

This clone was found many times. The chain carries TRBV4-2 and TRBJ2-7, with 7 bases fitting TRBD1. V lost 0 bases to trimming and J lost 3 bases; unmatched junction nucleotides: 5. The CDR3 has 15 residues. Germline V CDR1 and CDR2: LGHNA, YNFKEQ. This CDR3 reads CASSQDPAGGYEQYF. The CDR3 DNA reads as TGTGCCAGCAGCCAAGACCCGGCAGGGGGCTACGAGCAGTACTTC.

CDR3 amino acids: CSVEHHTDTQYF. The DNA for the CDR3 is TGCAGCGTTGAACACCACACAGATACGCAGTATTTT. The rearrangement links TRBV29-1 to TRBJ2-3; D remains ambiguous. Germline V gene sequence: CDR1 SQVTM, CDR2 ANQGSEA. The CDR3 is 12 amino acids. Trimming stripped 2 bases from V and 2 bases from J, with 5 bases between.

V is TRBV28 and J is TRBJ2-5, with 7 bases fitting TRBD1. The CDR3 length is 14 residues. Germline V gene lookup returns CDR1 MDHEN and CDR2 SYDVKM. V was pared by 3 bases and J by 3 bases, with 4 bases of the junction left unmatched. The CDR3 is CASSFLGTEETQYF. CDR3 nucleotide sequence: TGTGCCAGCAGTTTCCTCGGGACAGAAGAGACCCAGTACTTC.

The V gene is TRBV30, the J gene TRBJ1-4, with D possibly matching TRBD1 (5 bases). The germline V gene encodes CDR1 GTSNPN and CDR2 SVGIG (reference sequence). The CDR3 totals 12 residues. The V and J ends lost 4 bases and 10 bases respectively, with 13 bases between them. CDR3 in DNA: TGTGCCTGGAATTGGGGGGGTGGAAAACTGTTTTTT. Translation: CAWNWGGGKLFF.

This chain joins TRBV5-4 and TRBJ2-1, with 9 bases fitting TRBD2. V was clipped by 0 bases and J by 6 bases; unmatched bases: 7. The V gene's germline CDR1 is SGHNT and CDR2 YYREEE (reference sequence). The CDR3 extends over 16 amino acids. The CDR3 DNA sequence: TGTGCCAGCAGCTTGGGTGGCGGGAGGGCCCCCAATGAGCAGTTCTTC. As protein: CASSLGGGRAPNEQFF.

The chain uses TRBV7-9 and TRBJ2-3; no firm D call. The CDR3 runs 14 residues. The V gene lost 1 base and the J gene lost 2 bases, with 7 bases spanning the gap. Germline CDR1 SEHNR, CDR2 FQNEAQ (reference sequence). The CDR3 sequence: CASSLGPITDTQYF. The CDR3 coding sequence is TGTGCCAGCAGCTTAGGTCCGATCACAGATACGCAGTATTTT.

This clone was recorded once. The chain combines TRBV19 with TRBJ2-1; D might be TRBD2 (6 bases). Looked up from germline, CDR1 is LNHDA and CDR2 is SQIVND (reference sequence). Trimming cost V 2 bases and J 6 bases, with 14 bases left between them. This CDR3 is built from 15 residues. CDR3 bases: TGTGCCAGTAGTATAAGGACTAACAACTTCAATGAGCAGTTCTTC. Its translation: CASSIRTNNFNEQFF.

The rearrangement uses TRBV7-3 and TRBJ1-1, with 7 bases aligning to TRBD1. The V segment lost 2 bases and the J segment 4 bases; nucleotides outside the gene matches: 10. The CDR3 loop spans 16 amino acids. Germline loops: CDR1 SGHTA, CDR2 FQGTGA. CDR3 sequence (DNA): TGTGCCAGCAGCTTACGGGCCCCGACAGGGTCCACTGAAGCTTTCTTT. It translates to CASSLRAPTGSTEAFF. Based on the CDR3 plus reference TRBV7-3 and TRBJ1-1, the full variable domain is GAGVSQTPSNKVTEKGKYVELRCDPISGHTALYWYRQSLGQGPEFLIYFQGTGAADDSGLPNDRFFAVRPEGSVSTLKIQRTERGDSAVYLCASSLRAPTGSTEAFFGQGTRLTVV.

This chain uses TRBV19 with TRBJ2-7, with 11 bases matching TRBD1. The V gene's germline CDR1 is LNHDA and CDR2 SQIVND (reference sequence). The CDR3 runs to 15 residues. V lost 6 bases, J lost 5 bases, and 9 bases stayed unmatched. CDR3 coding DNA: TGTGCCAGTAGACTGGCGGGACAGGGGGGCCACGAGCAGTACTTC. Its translation is CASRLAGQGGHEQYF.

The rearrangement joins TRBV5-4 to TRBJ1-2; D gene uncertain. The germline CDR1 and CDR2 sequences are SGHNT and YYREEE (reference sequence). This CDR3 is built from 14 residues. V was trimmed by 0 bases and J by 3 bases, leaving 9 bases between them. This CDR3 reads CASSLGGADYGYTF. The CDR3 coding sequence is TGTGCCAGCAGCTTGGGTGGAGCGGACTATGGCTACACCTTC. Full variable domain (outside the CDR3, taken from reference TRBV5-4 and TRBJ1-2): ETGVTQSPTHLIKTRGQQVTLRCSSQSGHNTVSWYQQALGQGPQFIFQYYREEENGRGNFPPRFSGLQFPNYSSELNVNALELDDSALYLCASSLGGADYGYTFGSGTRLTVV.

The chain combines TRBV5-1 with TRBJ2-5, with TRBD1 as a possible D gene (7 bases). V lost 4 bases to trimming and J lost 2 bases, with 24 bases between them. This CDR3 has 18 amino acids. Germline loops: CDR1 SGHRS, CDR2 YFSETQ. In DNA form, the CDR3 reads TGCGCCAGCAGCACGGGGGTTTCTCGCAGGACAGGTCAAGAGACCCAGTACTTC. This gives the protein CASSTGVSRRTGQETQYF.

V usage is TRBV18 and J usage is TRBJ2-3; D call uncertain. The CDR3 extends over 14 amino acids. Looked up from germline, CDR1 is KGHSH and CDR2 is LQKENI. V lost 0 bases and J lost 4, with 8 bases in between. The CDR3 bases are TGTGCCAGCTCACCACCAGGAAGGTCAGATACGCAGTATTTT. Amino acids: CASSPPGRSDTQYF.

J is TRBJ1-5 and V is TRBV7-9, with D uncertain. The CDR3 has 12 amino acids. Germline V gene data show CDR1 as SEHNR and CDR2 as FQNEAQ (reference sequence). Trimming took 3 bases from V and 5 from J, leaving 5 bases between them. In DNA form, the CDR3 reads TGTGCCAGCAGCTTTTCGGATCAGCCCCAGCATTTT. The encoded protein is CASSFSDQPQHF. Based on the CDR3 plus reference TRBV7-9 and TRBJ1-5, the full variable domain is DTGVSQNPRHKITKRGQNVTFRCDPISEHNRLYWYRQTLGQGPEFLTYFQNEAQLEKSRLLSDRFSAERPKGSFSTLEIQRTEQGDSAMYLCASSFSDQPQHFGDGTRLSIL.

The CDR3 DNA reads TGCGCCAGCAGCGACTTAGCGGGAGGGCATGAGCAGTTCTTC. Its protein is CASSDLAGGHEQFF. The chain has TRBV5-1 and TRBJ2-1, with 11 nucleotides matching TRBD2. Germline loops: CDR1 SGHRS, CDR2 YFSETQ. The CDR3 has 14 amino acids. The junction had 5 bases not matched to a gene; V was cut back by 4 bases and J by 8 bases.

Only one count was recorded for this clone. The chain links TRBV5-6 to TRBJ1-1, with D possibly matching TRBD1 (5 bases). Trimming stripped 2 bases from V and 1 base from J, with 12 bases between. Germline V lookup: CDR1 SGHDT, CDR2 YYEEEE. The CDR3 extends over 15 amino acids. This chain's CDR3 is CASSFDSSKNTEAFF. CDR3 sequence (DNA): TGTGCCAGCAGCTTTGACAGCAGTAAGAACACTGAAGCTTTCTTT.

V gene TRBV5-1 combines with J gene TRBJ2-3; 8 positions agree with TRBD1. Germline V gene sequence: CDR1 SGHRS, CDR2 YFSETQ. CDR3 length equals 13 residues. J was trimmed by 6 bases and V by 0 bases; bases with no gene match: 0. CDR3 region: CASSLDRGDTQYF. CDR3 nucleotide sequence: TGCGCCAGCAGCTTGGACAGGGGGGATACGCAGTATTTT.